Below, 24 T cell receptor beta chains from the same sample are listed, as sequenced in a study of patients and donors after allogeneic stem cell transplantation. TCRdb used MiXCR to reprocess the RT-PCR reads, holding one entry per CDR3 protein. The table records 150,000 or so distinct CDR3 sequences, approximately 24% of them present only once. Sequenced: blood, either unsorted or a sorted T cell fraction (not recorded which). These receptors originate from a human donor who was either an allogeneic HSCT recipient or a stem cell or donor lymphocyte infusion donor (not recorded which). It is not recorded whose cells these are; they may come from a transplant donor.

This clonotype occurred a few times. The CDR3: CASSLGWGGPNTEAFF. CDR3 bases: TGTGCCAGCAGCTTGGGGTGGGGTGGGCCGAACACTGAAGCTTTCTTT. The chain couples TRBV7-9 to TRBJ1-1; D ambiguous. The CDR3 runs to 16 residues. The V end was cut by 3 bases, the J end by 1 base, with 15 bases between. Germline CDR1 reads SEHNR; CDR2 reads FQNEAQ (reference sequence).

The chain couples TRBV12-3 or TRBV12-4 to TRBJ1-3; D unclear. This CDR3 has 14 amino acids. V lost 1 base and J lost 4, with 8 bases in between. The CDR3 DNA reads TGTGCCAGCAGTTTAGGTGGGGAGGGAAACACCATATATTTT. As protein: CASSLGGEGNTIYF.

This clonotype was seen more than once but under ten times. At one of its ends the junction is not consistent with the germline gene, which may arise from a read error. V and J are TRBV2 and TRBJ2-4; 7 nucleotides line up with TRBD1. CDR3 size: 12 residues. Germline CDR1 is SNHLY and CDR2 is FYNNEI. DNA of the CDR3: TGTGCCAGCACCCGACAGGGATCGGAGATCGGCTTC. Translation: CASTRQGSEIGF.

The J gene is TRBJ1-3, the V gene TRBV7-6; D gene uncertain. V lost 1 base to trimming and J lost 0 bases, with 13 bases between them. CDR1 is SGHVS, CDR2 FNYEAQ, per germline. The CDR3 has 17 residues. This chain's CDR3 is CASSLEGLTPSGNTIYF. The CDR3 bases are TGTGCCAGCAGCTTAGAGGGTCTTACACCCTCTGGAAACACCATATATTTT.

The chain has TRBV7-2 and TRBJ2-3; 13 nucleotides match TRBD2. CDR3 size: 18 residues. Germline CDR1 and CDR2: SGHTA and FQGNSA. V gave up 5 bases and J gave up 1 base; unmatched junction bases: 9. CDR3 loop: CASSQGTSGISRTDTQYF. CDR3 DNA sequence: TGTGCCAGCAGCCAAGGGACTAGCGGGATCTCCCGCACAGATACGCAGTATTTT.

This chain uses TRBV12-3 or TRBV12-4 with TRBJ1-5; a weak D match, TRBD1 (6 bases). This CDR3 comprises 15 residues. Trimming took 6 bases from V and 3 from J, leaving 15 bases between them. The CDR3 sequence is CASSRGGYVNQPQHF. For the CDR3, the DNA is TGTGCCAGCAGCAGAGGGGGGTATGTCAATCAGCCCCAGCATTTT.

V gene TRBV7-9 combines with J gene TRBJ2-1; the match to TRBD1 covers 7 bases. The CDR3 is 15 residues long. CDR1 is SEHNR, CDR2 FQNEAQ, per germline (reference sequence). Trimming removed 8 bases from V and 7 bases from J; junction bases left unmatched: 14. The CDR3 region has the DNA TGTGCCAGCGGCGCCCCCTGGGACAGAAAAAATGAGCAGTTCTTC. Translating it yields CASGAPWDRKNEQFF.

V usage is TRBV27 and J usage is TRBJ1-5; D remains ambiguous. Trimming cost V 2 bases and J 1 base, with 6 bases left between them. Germline CDR1 reads MNHEY; CDR2 reads SMNVEV (reference sequence). The CDR3 has 14 amino acids. The CDR3 coding sequence is TGTGCCAGCAGTTTAAGACCAAGCAATCAGCCCCAGCATTTT. This gives the protein CASSLRPSNQPQHF.

In this sample, this clonotype turned up a few times. The chain recombines TRBV25-1 with TRBJ2-1; D gene ambiguous. Germline CDR1 and CDR2: MGHDK and SYGVNS. V lost 0 bases, J lost 2 bases, and 8 bases lay in between. The CDR3 runs 15 residues. The CDR3 loop reads CASSEYQFPYNEQFF. CDR3 nucleotides: TGTGCCAGCAGTGAATACCAGTTCCCCTACAATGAGCAGTTCTTC.

This clonotype has at least ten counts. The chain carries TRBV20-1 and TRBJ1-5; 8 bases map to TRBD1. With V trimmed by 4 bases and J by 0 bases, 14 bases remained unmatched. The CDR3 runs to 18 residues. Germline values: CDR1 DFQATT, CDR2 SNEGSKA (reference sequence). The CDR3 nucleotides are TGCAGTGCTAACAGATTAGGACAGGGAGGCTATAGCAATCAGCCCCAGCATTTT. Encoded protein: CSANRLGQGGYSNQPQHF.

This clonotype was counted between two and nine times. The chain has TRBV6-5 and TRBJ2-1; D not certain. The CDR3 loop spans 16 amino acids. Per the germline V gene, CDR1 is MNHEY and CDR2 is SVGAGI. The V and J ends lost 1 base and 0 bases respectively, with 10 bases between them. The CDR3 loop reads CASSYLPFSSYNEQFF. CDR3 in DNA: TGTGCCAGCAGTTACTTGCCTTTTAGCTCCTACAATGAGCAGTTCTTC.

The V call is TRBV20-1, the J call TRBJ2-1; 7 positions match TRBD1. The CDR3 is 15 amino acids. V was pared by 0 bases and J by 2 bases, with 4 bases of the junction left unmatched. Germline values: CDR1 DFQATT, CDR2 SNEGSKA (reference sequence). CDR3 sequence reads: CSARDEGAPYNEQFF. The CDR3 region has the DNA TGCAGTGCTAGAGATGAGGGGGCCCCCTACAATGAGCAGTTCTTC.

V and J are TRBV12-3 or TRBV12-4 and TRBJ2-5, with 9 bases fitting TRBD1. The CDR3 totals 16 residues. Trimming removed 4 bases from V and 0 bases from J; junction bases left unmatched: 6. CDR3 amino acids: CASSSPGQGYQETQYF. In nucleotides, the CDR3 is TGTGCCAGCAGTTCCCCGGGACAGGGATACCAAGAGACCCAGTACTTC.

This clonotype was recorded a few times. The rearrangement uses TRBV20-1 and TRBJ1-1; 10 nucleotides agree with TRBD1. The ends lost 4 bases at V and 5 bases at J; junction bases unmatched: 7. The length of the CDR3 is 14 residues. Germline V gene lookup returns CDR1 DFQATT and CDR2 SNEGSKA (reference sequence). In DNA form, the CDR3 reads TGCAGTGCTAAGACCGGGACAGGGGTGACTGAAGCTTTCTTT. As protein: CSAKTGTGVTEAFF.

This clonotype was recorded a few times. J is TRBJ1-3 and V is TRBV10-3; D call uncertain. CDR3 length: 16 amino acids. With 7 bases removed from V and 4 bases from J, the gap between germline ends came to 20 bases. Germline values: CDR1 ENHRY, CDR2 SYGVKD. The CDR3 region has the DNA TGTGCCATCACCTCCCCGGTCGCAGCGGGAGGAAACACCATATATTTT. The encoded protein is CAITSPVAAGGNTIYF.

The chain is built from TRBV29-1 and TRBJ1-2; D might be TRBD1 (5 bases). Per the germline V gene, CDR1 is SQVTM and CDR2 is ANQGSEA. Trimming cost V 6 bases and J 4 bases, with 12 bases left between them. The length of the CDR3 is 12 residues. CDR3 nucleotides: TGCAGCGTAACCAGGGAAGCCTATGGCTACACCTTC. This encodes CSVTREAYGYTF.

This clonotype was seen more than once but under ten times. The rearrangement joins TRBV12-3 or TRBV12-4 to TRBJ2-3, with D possibly matching TRBD2 (5 bases). The V end was cut by 6 bases, the J end by 0 bases, with 16 bases between. The CDR3 consists of 16 residues. The CDR3 region is CASSHLGSGSTDTQYF. CDR3 sequence (DNA): TGTGCCAGCAGCCATTTAGGGAGCGGAAGCACAGATACGCAGTATTTT.

The CDR3 is CSAVPGQGSYEQYF. As DNA, the CDR3 is TGCAGTGCCGTCCCGGGACAGGGGTCCTACGAGCAGTACTTC. The chain carries TRBV20-1 and TRBJ2-7; 10 nucleotides agree with TRBD1. The CDR3 contains 14 residues. Germline V gene sequence: CDR1 DFQATT, CDR2 SNEGSKA (reference sequence). Trimming cost V 6 bases and J 1 base; bases outside gene matches: 6.

This rearrangement joins TRBV25-1 to TRBJ2-7, with D possibly TRBD2 on 5 matching bases. Germline V gene data show CDR1 as MGHDK and CDR2 as SYGVNS. The CDR3 runs 15 residues. V was pared by 2 bases and J by 4 bases, with 15 bases between. Here the CDR3 DNA reads TGTGCCAGCAGTGAAAACTCCGGACGCGGGTACGAGCAGTACTTC. It encodes CASSENSGRGYEQYF.

The chain uses TRBV9 and TRBJ2-3; TRBD2 is a possible D gene (7 bases). Germline values: CDR1 SGDLS, CDR2 YYNGEE. The CDR3 consists of 16 residues. V was cut by 4 bases and J by 0 bases, with 15 bases left in between. CDR3 DNA sequence: TGTGCCAGCAGCCTTACGGCGGGGGCAAGCACAGATACGCAGTATTTT. Protein sequence: CASSLTAGASTDTQYF.

This clonotype was seen only a few times. CDR3 nucleotide sequence: TGCGCCAGCAGCCAAGATGTACAGCCAGCCCATTCCCTCCACTTT. This sequence encodes CASSQDVQPAHSLHF. V gene TRBV4-1 combines with J gene TRBJ1-6; no clear D gene. This CDR3 has 15 residues. The V end lost 0 bases, the J end lost 14 bases, and 17 bases lay between the germline ends. From germline, CDR1 is MGHRA and CDR2 YSYEKL.

V and J are TRBV6-6 and TRBJ1-2; a possible D gene is TRBD1 (5 bases). V was pared by 2 bases and J by 2 bases, with 18 bases between. In germline, CDR1 is MNHNY, CDR2 SVGAGI (reference sequence). The CDR3 contains 17 residues. The CDR3 bases are TGTGCCAGCAGTTACAACGAACCCCGGGGGACGAACTATGGCTACACCTTC. Translated, it gives CASSYNEPRGTNYGYTF.

The rearrangement uses TRBV7-9 and TRBJ2-7, with D perhaps matching TRBD1 (6 bases). The CDR3 spans 16 residues. Germline-derived CDR1 and CDR2 are SEHNR and FQNEAQ (reference sequence). V lost 5 bases and J 0 bases, leaving 17 bases between the germline ends. In DNA, the CDR3 is TGTGCCAGCAGCGGGGGCTACAGGGCATTCTCCTACGAGCAGTACTTC. Protein sequence: CASSGGYRAFSYEQYF.

The chain combines TRBV7-6 with TRBJ2-3; TRBD2 matches 7 bases. The CDR3 totals 15 residues. Per germline, CDR1 SGHVS and CDR2 FNYEAQ. The J segment lost 3 bases and the V segment lost 5 bases, leaving 8 bases of the junction unmatched. This CDR3 is CASSIRTRLTDTQYF. In DNA form, the CDR3 reads TGTGCCAGCAGCATCAGGACTAGGCTGACAGATACGCAGTATTTT.